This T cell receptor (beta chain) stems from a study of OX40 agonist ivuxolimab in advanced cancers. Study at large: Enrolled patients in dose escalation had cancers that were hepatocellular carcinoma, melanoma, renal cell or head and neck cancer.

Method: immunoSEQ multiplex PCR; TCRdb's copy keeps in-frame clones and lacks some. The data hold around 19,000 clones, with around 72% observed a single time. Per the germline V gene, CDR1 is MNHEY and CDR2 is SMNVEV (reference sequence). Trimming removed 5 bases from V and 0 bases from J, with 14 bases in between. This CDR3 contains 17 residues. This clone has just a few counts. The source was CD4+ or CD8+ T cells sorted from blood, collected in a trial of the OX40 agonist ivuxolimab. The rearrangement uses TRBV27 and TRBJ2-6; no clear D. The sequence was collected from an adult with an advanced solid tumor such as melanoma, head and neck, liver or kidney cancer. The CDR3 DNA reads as TGTGCCAGCAGTACCTCAGACGGGTACTCTGGGGCCAACGTCCTGACTTTC. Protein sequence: CASSTSDGYSGANVLTF.